This T cell receptor beta chain stems from a study of shared clonotypes between healthy human individuals. Of note for this clone: The antigen remains unidentified.

Terminally differentiated effector memory CD45RA+ cells were left out of the naive CD8 fraction, which was CD45RO-negative and positively selected for CCR7. Notes on the study in general: In contrast to clonotypes shared by all four donors, non-shared clonotypes had lower generation probabilities. Naive subsets usually exceeded memory subsets in estimated richness.

Genomic DNA per cell subset filled all wells of several immunoSEQ plates. Replicate PCRs for sorted subsets used approximately 190 ng DNA; this equaled 33,000 or so T cell genomes. Only in-frame clones appear in the TCRdb table, and some are missing; sequencing was by immunoSEQ multiplex PCR. This repertoire shows about 2 million clones, approximately 94% found once; its top ten account for 0.9% to 1.3%. The specimen sequenced was naive CD8+ T cells sorted from blood. The TCR sequence derives from a man between 18 and 29 years old in good health.

DNA for the CDR3: TGTGCCAGCAGCCTATTCACAGGGTACCAAGAGACCCAGTACTTC. Protein sequence: CASSLFTGYQETQYF. The chain couples TRBV11-2 to TRBJ2-5; TRBD1 is a possible D gene (6 bases). Trimming stripped 5 bases from V and 0 bases from J, with 13 bases between. The CDR3 runs to 15 residues. Germline V gene lookup returns CDR1 SGHAT and CDR2 FQNNGV.